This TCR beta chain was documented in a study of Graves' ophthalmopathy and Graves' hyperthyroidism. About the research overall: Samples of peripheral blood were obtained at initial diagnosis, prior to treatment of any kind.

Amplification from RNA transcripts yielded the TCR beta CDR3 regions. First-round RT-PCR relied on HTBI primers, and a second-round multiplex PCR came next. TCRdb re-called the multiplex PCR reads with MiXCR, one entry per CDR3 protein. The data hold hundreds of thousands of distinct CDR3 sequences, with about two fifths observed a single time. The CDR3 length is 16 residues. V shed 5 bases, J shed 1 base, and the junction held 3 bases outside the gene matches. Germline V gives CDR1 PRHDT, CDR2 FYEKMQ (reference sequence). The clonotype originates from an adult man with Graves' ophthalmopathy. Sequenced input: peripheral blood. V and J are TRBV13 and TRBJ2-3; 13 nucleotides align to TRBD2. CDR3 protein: CASSGGLAGGTDTQYF. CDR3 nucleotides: TGTGCCAGCAGCGGAGGACTAGCGGGAGGCACAGATACGCAGTATTTT.